The rows below give T cell receptor beta chains drawn from one sample of a study of blood T cell repertoires in COVID-19. Data came from immunoSEQ multiplex PCR; TCRdb stores just in-frame clones and leaves some out. The data show over 150,000 clones, approximately 90% seen once. Sequencing was performed on PBMCs or T cells enriched from blood (not recorded which). The receptor source for this set is a young woman who had recovered from COVID-19. The CDR3 runs from the conserved cysteine through the conserved F or W. A D gene is named only where the DNA matches it firmly. Not every row has a clone size; where given, it reads once, few, many or a size class.

abundance: few
len: 12
d_gene: -
j_gene: TRBJ2-7
v_gene: TRBV24-1
CDR3aa: CATSDSTYEQYF
CDR3nt: TGTGCCACCAGTGATTCCACCTACGAGCAGTACTTC

abundance: -
len: 16
d_gene: -
j_gene: TRBJ2-1
v_gene: TRBV4-3
CDR3aa: CASCPQVAGSYNEQFF
CDR3nt: TGCGCCAGCTGTCCCCAGGTGGCGGGATCCTACAATGAGCAGTTCTTC

abundance: -
len: 15
d_gene: -
j_gene: TRBJ2-6
v_gene: TRBV10-1
CDR3aa: CASSRGASGANVLTF
CDR3nt: TGCGCCAGCAGTCGGGGGGCCTCTGGGGCCAACGTCCTGACTTTC

abundance: -
len: 13
d_gene: -
j_gene: TRBJ1-2
v_gene: TRBV24-1
CDR3aa: CATRGGGAPGYTF
CDR3nt: TGTGCCACCAGGGGGGGAGGGGCGCCTGGCTACACCTTC

abundance: -
len: 13
d_gene: -
j_gene: TRBJ1-1
v_gene: TRBV6-5
CDR3aa: CASSYGQNTEAFF
CDR3nt: TGTGCCAGCAGTTACGGGCAGAACACTGAAGCTTTCTTT

abundance: -
len: 18
d_gene: -
j_gene: TRBJ1-3
v_gene: TRBV3-1/TRBV3-2
CDR3aa: CASSQVINGGSSGNTIYF
CDR3nt: TGTGCCAGCAGCCAAGTAATTAACGGAGGTTCCTCTGGAAACACCATATATTTT

abundance: -
len: 15
d_gene: TRBD1
j_gene: TRBJ2-4
v_gene: TRBV10-3
CDR3aa: CAISGRTGGKNIQYF
CDR3nt: TGTGCCATCAGTGGACGGACAGGGGGGAAAAACATTCAGTACTTC

abundance: -
len: 17
d_gene: TRBD2
j_gene: TRBJ2-1
v_gene: TRBV5-1
CDR3aa: CASSLGGLAGPYNEQFF
CDR3nt: TGCGCCAGCAGCTTGGGTGGACTAGCGGGGCCATACAATGAGCAGTTCTTC

abundance: -
len: 15
d_gene: -
j_gene: TRBJ2-1
v_gene: TRBV9
CDR3aa: CASSVDRGSYNEQFF
CDR3nt: TGTGCCAGCAGCGTAGACCGGGGGTCCTACAATGAGCAGTTCTTC

abundance: -
len: 13
d_gene: -
j_gene: TRBJ1-4
v_gene: TRBV29-1
CDR3aa: CSVVVAGNEKLFF
CDR3nt: TGCAGCGTTGTAGTTGCGGGTAATGAAAAACTGTTTTTT

abundance: -
len: 13
d_gene: -
j_gene: TRBJ1-2
v_gene: TRBV9
CDR3aa: CASSVVQNYGYTF
CDR3nt: TGTGCCAGCAGCGTAGTACAAAACTATGGCTACACCTTC

abundance: -
len: 12
d_gene: -
j_gene: TRBJ2-1
v_gene: TRBV7-3
CDR3aa: CASSSSENEQFF
CDR3nt: TGTGCCAGCAGCTCCTCGGAGAATGAGCAGTTCTTC

abundance: -
len: 14
d_gene: TRBD1
j_gene: TRBJ2-7
v_gene: TRBV7-6
CDR3aa: CASSLDTGGYEQYF
CDR3nt: TGTGCCAGCAGCTTAGACACAGGGGGGTACGAGCAGTACTTC

abundance: -
len: 16
d_gene: -
j_gene: TRBJ1-3
v_gene: TRBV6-2/TRBV6-3
CDR3aa: CASSYLTGYSGNTIYF
CDR3nt: TGTGCCAGCAGTTACTTAACAGGATACTCTGGAAACACCATATATTTT

abundance: -
len: 15
d_gene: TRBD2
j_gene: TRBJ2-7
v_gene: TRBV19
CDR3aa: CASSLGLAQSYEQYF
CDR3nt: TGTGCCAGTAGTCTGGGACTAGCGCAGTCCTACGAGCAGTACTTC